This T cell receptor beta chain was retrieved from a study of control samples from healthy donors and cancer patients. Measured with immunoSEQ multiplex PCR; TCRdb has only the in-frame clones, and not every one. The sample consists of around 140,000 clones, roughly 93% of them appearing once. The sequence was collected from a man younger than 35 in good health. Specimen: blood.

This chain's CDR3 is CASSVGQGYNYGYTF. In DNA, the CDR3 is TGTGCCAGCAGTGTGGGACAGGGGTATAACTATGGCTACACCTTC. The V and J genes are TRBV2 and TRBJ1-2; 10 nucleotides match TRBD1. Germline CDR1 is SNHLY and CDR2 is FYNNEI. The length of the CDR3 is 15 residues. With 4 bases clipped from V and 1 base from J, the junction kept 3 bases outside the gene matches.